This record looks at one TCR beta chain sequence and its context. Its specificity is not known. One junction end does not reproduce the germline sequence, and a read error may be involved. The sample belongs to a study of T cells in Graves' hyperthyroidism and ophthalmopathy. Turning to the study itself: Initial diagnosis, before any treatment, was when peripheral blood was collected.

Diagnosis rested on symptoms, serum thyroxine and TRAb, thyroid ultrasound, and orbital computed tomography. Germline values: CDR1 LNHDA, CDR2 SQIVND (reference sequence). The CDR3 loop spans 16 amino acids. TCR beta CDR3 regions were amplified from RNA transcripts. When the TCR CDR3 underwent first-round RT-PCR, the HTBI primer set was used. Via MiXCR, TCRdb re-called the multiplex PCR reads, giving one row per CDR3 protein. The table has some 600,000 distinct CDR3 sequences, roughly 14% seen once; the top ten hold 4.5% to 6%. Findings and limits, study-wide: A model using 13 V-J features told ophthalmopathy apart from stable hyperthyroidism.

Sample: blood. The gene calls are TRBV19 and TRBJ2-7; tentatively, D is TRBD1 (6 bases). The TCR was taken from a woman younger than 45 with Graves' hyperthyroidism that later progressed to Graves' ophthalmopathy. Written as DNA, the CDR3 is TGTGCCGGTAGTCCTCGAAGGGACATAGCCTCCTACGAGCAGTACTTC. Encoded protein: CAGSPRRDIASYEQYF.